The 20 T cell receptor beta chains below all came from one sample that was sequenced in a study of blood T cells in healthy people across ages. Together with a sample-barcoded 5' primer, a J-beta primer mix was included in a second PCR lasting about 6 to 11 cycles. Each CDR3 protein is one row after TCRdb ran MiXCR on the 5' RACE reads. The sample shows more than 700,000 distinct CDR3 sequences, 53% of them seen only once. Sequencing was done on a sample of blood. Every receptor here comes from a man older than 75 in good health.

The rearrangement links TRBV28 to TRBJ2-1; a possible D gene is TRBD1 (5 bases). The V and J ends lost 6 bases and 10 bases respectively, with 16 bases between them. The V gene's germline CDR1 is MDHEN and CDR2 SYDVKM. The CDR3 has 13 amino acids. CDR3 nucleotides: TGTGCCAGCAGGGGAACTGTGGGGCGCGAGCAGTTCTTC. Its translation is CASRGTVGREQFF.

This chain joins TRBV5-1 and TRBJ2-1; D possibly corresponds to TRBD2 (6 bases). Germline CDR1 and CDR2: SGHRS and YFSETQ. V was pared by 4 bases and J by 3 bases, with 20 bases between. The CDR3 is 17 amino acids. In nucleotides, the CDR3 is TGCGCCAGCAGCCCGCCGGAAGGGACTTACAGCTACAATGAGCAGTTCTTC. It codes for CASSPPEGTYSYNEQFF.

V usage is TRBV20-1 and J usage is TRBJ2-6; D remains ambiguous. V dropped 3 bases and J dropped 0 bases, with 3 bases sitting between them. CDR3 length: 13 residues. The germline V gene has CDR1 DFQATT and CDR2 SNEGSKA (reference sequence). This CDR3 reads CSASFSGANVLTF. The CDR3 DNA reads TGCAGTGCTAGTTTCTCTGGGGCCAACGTCCTGACTTTC.

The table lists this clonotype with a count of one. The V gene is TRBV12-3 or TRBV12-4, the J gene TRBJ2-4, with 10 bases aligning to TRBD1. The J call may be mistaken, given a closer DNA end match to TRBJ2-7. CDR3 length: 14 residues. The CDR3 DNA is TGTGCCAGCAGTAGAGGGGACAGGGGCTACGAGCAGTACTTC. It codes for CASSRGDRGYEQYF.

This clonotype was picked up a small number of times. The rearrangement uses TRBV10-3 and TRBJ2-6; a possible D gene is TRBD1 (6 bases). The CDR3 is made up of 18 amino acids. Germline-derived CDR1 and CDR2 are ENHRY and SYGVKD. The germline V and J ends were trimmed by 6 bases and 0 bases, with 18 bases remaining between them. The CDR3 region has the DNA TGTGCCATCAGCACCAAACAGGGTTCCCTCTCTGGGGCCAACGTCCTGACTTTC. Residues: CAISTKQGSLSGANVLTF.

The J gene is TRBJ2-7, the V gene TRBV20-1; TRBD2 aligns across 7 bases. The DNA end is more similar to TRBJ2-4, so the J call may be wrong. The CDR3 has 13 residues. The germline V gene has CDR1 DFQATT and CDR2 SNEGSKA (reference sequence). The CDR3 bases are TGCAGTGCTAGTGGCGGGGGCAAAAACATTCAGTACTTC. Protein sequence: CSASGGGKNIQYF.

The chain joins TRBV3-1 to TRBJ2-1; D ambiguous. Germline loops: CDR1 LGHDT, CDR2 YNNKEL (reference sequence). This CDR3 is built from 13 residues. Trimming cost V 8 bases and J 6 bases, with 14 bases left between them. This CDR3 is CASAWGTSNEQFF. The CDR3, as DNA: TGTGCCAGCGCATGGGGTACCTCCAATGAGCAGTTCTTC.

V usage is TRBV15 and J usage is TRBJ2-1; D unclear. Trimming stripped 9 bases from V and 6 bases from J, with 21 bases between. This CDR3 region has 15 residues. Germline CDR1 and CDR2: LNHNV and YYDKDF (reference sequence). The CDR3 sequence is CATKEGPSERNEQFF. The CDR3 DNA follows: TGTGCCACTAAAGAAGGGCCGTCAGAGCGCAATGAGCAGTTCTTC. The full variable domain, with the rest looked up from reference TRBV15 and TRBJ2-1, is DAMVIQNPRYQVTQFGKPVTLSCSQTLNHNVMYWYQQKSSQAPKLLFHYYDKDFNNEADTPDNFQSRRPNTSFCFLDIRSPGLGDTAMYLCATKEGPSERNEQFFGPGTRLTVL.

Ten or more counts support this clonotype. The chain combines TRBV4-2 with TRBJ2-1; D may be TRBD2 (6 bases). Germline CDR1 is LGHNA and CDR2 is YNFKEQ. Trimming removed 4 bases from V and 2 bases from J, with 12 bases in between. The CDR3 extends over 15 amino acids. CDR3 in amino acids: CASSPIGGAYNEQFF. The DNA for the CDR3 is TGTGCCAGCAGCCCCATCGGAGGGGCCTACAATGAGCAGTTCTTC.

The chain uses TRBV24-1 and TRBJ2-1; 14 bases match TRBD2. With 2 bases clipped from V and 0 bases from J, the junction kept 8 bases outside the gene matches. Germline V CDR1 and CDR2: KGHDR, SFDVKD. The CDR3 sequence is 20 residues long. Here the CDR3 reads CATSDSTSGRAKRSYNEQFF. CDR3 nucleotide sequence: TGTGCCACCAGTGATTCGACTAGCGGGAGGGCCAAACGCTCCTACAATGAGCAGTTCTTC.

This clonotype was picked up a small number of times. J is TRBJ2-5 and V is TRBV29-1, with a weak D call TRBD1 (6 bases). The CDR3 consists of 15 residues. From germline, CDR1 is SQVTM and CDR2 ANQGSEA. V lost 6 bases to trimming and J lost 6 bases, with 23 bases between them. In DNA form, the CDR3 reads TGCAGCGTCCCACCCTCGACAGGAGGTCAGAAGACCCAGTACTTC. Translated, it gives CSVPPSTGGQKTQYF. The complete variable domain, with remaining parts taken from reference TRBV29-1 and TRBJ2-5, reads SAVISQKPSRDICQRGTSLTIQCQVDSQVTMMFWYRQQPGQSLTLIATANQGSEATYESGFVIDKFPISRPNLTFSTLTVSNMSPEDSSIYLCSVPPSTGGQKTQYFGPGTRLLVL.

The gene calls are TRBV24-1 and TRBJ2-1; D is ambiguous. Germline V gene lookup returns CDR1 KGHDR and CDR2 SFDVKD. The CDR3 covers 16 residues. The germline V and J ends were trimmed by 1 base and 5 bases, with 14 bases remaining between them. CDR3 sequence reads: CATSDLGPEINNEQFF. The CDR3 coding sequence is TGTGCCACCAGTGATTTAGGTCCCGAAATCAACAATGAGCAGTTCTTC.

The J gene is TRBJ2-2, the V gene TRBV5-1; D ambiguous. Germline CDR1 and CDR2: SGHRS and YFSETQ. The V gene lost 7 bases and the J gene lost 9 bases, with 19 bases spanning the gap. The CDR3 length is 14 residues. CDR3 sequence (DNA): TGCGCCAGCCGGAATCATATAGTCTATCGGGAGCTGTTTTTT. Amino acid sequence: CASRNHIVYRELFF.

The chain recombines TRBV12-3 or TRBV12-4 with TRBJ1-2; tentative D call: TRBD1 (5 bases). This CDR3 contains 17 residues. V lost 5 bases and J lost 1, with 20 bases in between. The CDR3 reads CASSRSVRGGLNYGYTF. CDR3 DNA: TGTGCCAGCAGTAGATCGGTGCGTGGGGGTCTTAACTATGGCTACACCTTC.

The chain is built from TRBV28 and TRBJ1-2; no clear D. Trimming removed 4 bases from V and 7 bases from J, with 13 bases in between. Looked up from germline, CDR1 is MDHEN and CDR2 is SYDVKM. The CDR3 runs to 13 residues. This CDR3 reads CASSSDYKGGYTF. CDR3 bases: TGTGCCAGCAGTTCGGACTACAAAGGTGGCTACACCTTC.

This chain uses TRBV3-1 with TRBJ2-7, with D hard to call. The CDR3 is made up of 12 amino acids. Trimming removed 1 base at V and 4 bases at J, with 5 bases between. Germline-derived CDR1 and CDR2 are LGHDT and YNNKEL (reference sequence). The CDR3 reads CASSQVEYEQYF. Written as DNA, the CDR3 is TGTGCCAGCAGCCAAGTGGAGTACGAGCAGTACTTC.

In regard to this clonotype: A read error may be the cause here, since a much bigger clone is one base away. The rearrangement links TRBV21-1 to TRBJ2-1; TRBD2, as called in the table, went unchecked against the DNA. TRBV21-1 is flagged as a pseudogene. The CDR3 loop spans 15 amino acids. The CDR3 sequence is CASGLGTSGSNEQFF. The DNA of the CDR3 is TGTGCCAGCGGTCTCGGGACTAGCGGGAGCAATGAGCAGTTCTTC.

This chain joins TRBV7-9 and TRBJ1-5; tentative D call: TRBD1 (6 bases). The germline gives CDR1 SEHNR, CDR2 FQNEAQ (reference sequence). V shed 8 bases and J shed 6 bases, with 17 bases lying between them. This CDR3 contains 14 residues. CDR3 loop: CASDVAGGAQPQHF. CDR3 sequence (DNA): TGTGCCAGCGACGTGGCGGGGGGGGCTCAGCCCCAGCATTTT.

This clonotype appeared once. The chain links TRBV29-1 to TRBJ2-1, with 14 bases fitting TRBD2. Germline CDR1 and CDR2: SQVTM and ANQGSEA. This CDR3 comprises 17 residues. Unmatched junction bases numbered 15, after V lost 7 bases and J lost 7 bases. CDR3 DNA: TGCAGCGCCTCTACCGGGACTAGCGGGAGTCTATGGAATGAGCAGTTCTTC. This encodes CSASTGTSGSLWNEQFF.

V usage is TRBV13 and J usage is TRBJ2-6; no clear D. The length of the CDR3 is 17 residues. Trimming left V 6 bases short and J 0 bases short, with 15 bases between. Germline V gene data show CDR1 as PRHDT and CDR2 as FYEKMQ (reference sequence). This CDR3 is CASSWRTELSGANVLTF. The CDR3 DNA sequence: TGTGCCAGCAGTTGGCGGACGGAACTCTCTGGGGCCAACGTCCTGACTTTC.